The sequence of this T cell receptor (beta chain) was determined in a study of blood T cells in healthy people across ages. Study in general: Capture via template switching afforded approximately one barcoded beta molecule per two T cells.

General study findings and limits: Strong correlation existed between TCR beta diversity and naive T cell percentage. Estimates drawn from one million T cells were deemed to understate diversity. More naive CD4+ cells and higher diversity were found in long-lived than in aged donors.

It was with a sample-barcoded 5' primer and a J-beta primer mix that a second PCR of roughly 6 to 12 cycles was run. TCRdb reprocessed the 5' RACE reads via MiXCR and lists one record per CDR3 protein. The table shows about 1.8 million distinct CDR3 sequences, with roughly 52% occurring only once. A word on this clonotype: The target antigen is unknown.

Germline CDR1 reads SGHRS; CDR2 reads YFSETQ. Unmatched junction bases numbered 9, after V lost 3 bases and J lost 4 bases. The CDR3 is made up of 15 amino acids. The rearrangement joins TRBV5-1 to TRBJ1-2; 7 nucleotides match TRBD1. The sequencing input was blood. The source is a woman aged 40-49 years in good health. CDR3 DNA: TGCGCCAGCAGCTCCCAACCGGGACAGCCCTATGGCTACACCTTC. Translating it yields CASSSQPGQPYGYTF. Full variable domain (rest looked up from reference TRBV5-1 and TRBJ1-2): KAGVTQTPRYLIKTRGQQVTLSCSPISGHRSVSWYQQTPGQGLQFLFEYFSETQRNKGNFPGRFSGRQFSNSRSEMNVSTLELGDSALYLCASSSQPGQPYGYTFGSGTRLTVV.